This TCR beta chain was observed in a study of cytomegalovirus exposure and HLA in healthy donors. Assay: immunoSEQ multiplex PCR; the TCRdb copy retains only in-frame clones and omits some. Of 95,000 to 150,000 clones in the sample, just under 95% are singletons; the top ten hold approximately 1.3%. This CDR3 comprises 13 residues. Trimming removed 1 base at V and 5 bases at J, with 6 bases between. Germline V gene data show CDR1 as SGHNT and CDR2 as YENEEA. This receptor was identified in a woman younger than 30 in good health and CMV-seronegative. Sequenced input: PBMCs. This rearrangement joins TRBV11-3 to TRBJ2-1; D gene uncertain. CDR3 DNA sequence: TGTGCCAGCAGCTTAGGCCCTAACAATGAGCAGTTCTTC. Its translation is CASSLGPNNEQFF.